Each of the 15 T cell receptor beta chains below was sequenced from the same sample in a study of lymphopenia after photon versus proton radiotherapy. Using immunoSEQ multiplex PCR, the repertoire was profiled, and TCRdb retains in-frame clones only, with some absent. The table shows around 18,000 clones, with roughly 82% occurring only once. This material consisted of peripheral blood, taken from a patient treated with proton-based radiotherapy. The receptors originated from a man aged 65-85 years with pancreatic cancer.

The V and J genes are TRBV30 and TRBJ2-1; D not resolved. The germline CDR1 and CDR2 sequences are GTSNPN and SVGIG (reference sequence). The CDR3 runs 16 residues. The V gene lost 0 bases and the J gene lost 1 base, with 13 bases spanning the gap. The CDR3 loop reads CAWSVGTDASYNEQFF. CDR3 sequence (DNA): TGTGCCTGGAGTGTAGGTACGGATGCTTCCTACAATGAGCAGTTCTTC. Variable domain in full (rest from reference TRBV30 and TRBJ2-1): SQTIHQWPATLVQPVGSPLSLECTVEGTSNPNLYWYRQAAGRGLQLLFYSVGIGQISSEVPQNLSASRPQDRQFILSSKKLLLSDSGFYLCAWSVGTDASYNEQFFGPGTRLTVL.

The chain uses TRBV18 and TRBJ1-1; no clear D gene. The germline V gene has CDR1 KGHSH and CDR2 LQKENI. Trimming removed 3 bases from V and 2 bases from J, with 13 bases in between. The CDR3 has 15 residues. CDR3 sequence (DNA): TGTGCCAGCTCACCCCTCGGTTTCGATAACACTGAAGCTTTCTTT. Protein: CASSPLGFDNTEAFF. The full variable domain, in which reference TRBV18 and TRBJ1-1 provide the parts outside the CDR3, is NAGVMQNPRHLVRRRGQEARLRCSPMKGHSHVYWYRQLPEEGLKFMVYLQKENIIDESGMPKERFSAEFPKEGPSILRIQQVVRGDSAAYFCASSPLGFDNTEAFFGQGTRLTVV.

The chain recombines TRBV21-1 with TRBJ2-5. TRBV21-1 is designated a pseudogene. The CDR3 contains 19 residues. Written as DNA, the CDR3 is TGTGCCAGCAGCAAACGACCCCGCACTCGCAAACCGGCACAAGAGACCCAGTACTTC. Encoded protein: CASSKRPRTRKPAQETQYF.

The DNA for the CDR3 is TGCGCCAGCAGCCAAGGGCTAGCTGTGGCCACCGGGGAGCTGTTTTTT. This translates into CASSQGLAVATGELFF. The V call is TRBV4-1, the J call TRBJ2-2; D possibly corresponds to TRBD2 (5 bases). This CDR3 comprises 16 residues. CDR1 is MGHRA, CDR2 YSYEKL, per germline. Trimming took off 1 base at V and 4 bases at J, with 13 bases between the two ends.

CDR3 nucleotides: TGTGCCAGCAGTTCCCGGGACACAGGGTGGTATGGCTACACCTTC. This sequence encodes CASSSRDTGWYGYTF. The V gene is TRBV2, the J gene TRBJ1-2, with D perhaps matching TRBD1 (6 bases). V was pared by 5 bases and J by 5 bases, with 18 bases between. The CDR3 contains 15 residues. Germline V gene lookup returns CDR1 SNHLY and CDR2 FYNNEI.

CDR3 in DNA: TGCGCCAGCAGCCCTCGATCCGAGGGGGCAAACTATGGCTACACCTTC. This gives the protein CASSPRSEGANYGYTF. The rearrangement joins TRBV5-1 to TRBJ1-2; 7 nucleotides line up with TRBD1. This CDR3 contains 16 residues. CDR1 and CDR2 (germline): SGHRS, YFSETQ. V lost 4 bases, J lost 2 bases, and 11 bases stayed unmatched.

This chain links TRBV5-1 with TRBJ1-1; TRBD1 matches at 11 bases. V was pared by 4 bases and J by 5 bases, with 7 bases of the junction left unmatched. CDR3 length equals 15 residues. CDR1 SGHRS and CDR2 YFSETQ come from the germline V gene. CDR3 region: CASSRTGGWQTEAFF. As DNA, the CDR3 is TGCGCCAGCAGCCGGACAGGGGGCTGGCAAACTGAAGCTTTCTTT.

This clone was seen just once. The V gene is TRBV5-1, the J gene TRBJ2-3; D not resolved. Per germline, CDR1 SGHRS and CDR2 YFSETQ. The length of the CDR3 is 14 residues. Trimming took 3 bases from V and 2 from J, leaving 10 bases between them. Here the CDR3 DNA reads TGCGCCAGCAGCTCCCAGAGCCCCACAGATACGCAGTATTTT. Amino acid sequence: CASSSQSPTDTQYF.

The genes are TRBV7-2 and TRBJ2-3; the D is unclear. The V end lost 3 bases, the J end lost 0 bases, and 10 bases lay between the germline ends. CDR3 length: 15 residues. The germline V gene encodes CDR1 SGHTA and CDR2 FQGNSA. CDR3 region: CASSFTTLSTDTQYF. Here the CDR3 DNA reads TGTGCCAGCAGCTTCACGACGCTGAGCACAGATACGCAGTATTTT.

The chain uses TRBV9 and TRBJ2-2, with unresolved D. The CDR3 is 13 residues long. V lost 1 base and J lost 5, with 6 bases in between. Germline CDR1 SGDLS, CDR2 YYNGEE. CDR3 sequence (DNA): TGTGCCAGCAGCGTAATGCGGACCGGGGAGCTGTTTTTT. Translation: CASSVMRTGELFF. The entire variable domain, with the rest obtained from reference TRBV9 and TRBJ2-2, is as follows: DSGVTQTPKHLITATGQRVTLRCSPRSGDLSVYWYQQSLDQGLQFLIQYYNGEERAKGNILERFSAQQFPDLHSELNLSSLELGDSALYFCASSVMRTGELFFGEGSRLTVL.

The CDR3 DNA sequence: TGTGCCAGCAGCCAAGATAGCTTCCGAGTCGTGGCCGGGGAGCTGTTTTTT. Translated, it gives CASSQDSFRVVAGELFF. The V call is TRBV14, the J call TRBJ2-2, with D unresolved. Germline assignment: CDR1 SGHDN and CDR2 FVKESK. V gave up 0 bases and J gave up 6 bases, with 17 bases separating them. This CDR3 spans 17 amino acids.

The V and J genes are TRBV7-8 and TRBJ2-7, with a weak D call TRBD1 (8 bases). The V end was cut by 5 bases, the J end by 3 bases, with 17 bases between. Per the germline V gene, CDR1 is SGHVS and CDR2 is FQNEAQ. The CDR3 has 15 residues. For the CDR3, the DNA is TGTGCCAGCAGCACACAGGGGGGGACTGTCTACGAGCAGTACTTC. As protein: CASSTQGGTVYEQYF.

The chain is built from TRBV19 and TRBJ1-3, with TRBD1 as a possible D gene (6 bases). Trimming shortened V by 4 bases and J by 1 base, and 14 bases separated the two germline ends. CDR3 length: 16 residues. Germline lookup yields CDR1 LNHDA and CDR2 SQIVND (reference sequence). In DNA form, the CDR3 reads TGTGCCAGTAGTAGACCCGGGACACTTTCTGGAAACACCATATATTTT. Protein: CASSRPGTLSGNTIYF. Combining the CDR3 with reference TRBV19 and TRBJ1-3 gives the whole variable domain DGGITQSPKYLFRKEGQNVTLSCEQNLNHDAMYWYRQDPGQGLRLIYYSQIVNDFQKGDIAEGYSVSREKKESFPLTVTSAQKNPTAFYLCASSRPGTLSGNTIYFGEGSWLTVV.

The chain couples TRBV11-2 to TRBJ2-1; 12 bases map to TRBD2. From germline, CDR1 is SGHAT and CDR2 FQNNGV. The CDR3 runs 15 residues. The V gene end was trimmed by 5 bases and the J gene end by 10 bases; junction bases not matched to a gene: 9. The CDR3 is CASSIGLAGRSEQFF. As DNA, the CDR3 is TGTGCCAGCAGCATAGGACTAGCGGGGAGGTCGGAGCAGTTCTTC.

This chain joins TRBV19 and TRBJ1-3; possibly TRBD1 for D (5 bases). Germline CDR1 and CDR2: LNHDA and SQIVND (reference sequence). There are 14 residues in the CDR3. V lost 3 bases and J 3 bases, leaving 9 bases between the germline ends. The chain's CDR3 is CASSMTVYGNTIYF. CDR3 in DNA: TGTGCCAGTAGTATGACAGTCTATGGAAACACCATATATTTT.